This T cell receptor (beta chain) was retrieved from a study of beta chain features in type 1 diabetes. This clone has just a few counts. The investigators reverse transcribed all of the isolated RNA, so they sequenced expressed TCRB transcripts. The repertoire was sequenced with immunoSEQ multiplex PCR; TCRdb's copy has only in-frame clones and lacks some. The sample carries a few hundred thousand clones, about 15% recorded once. The sequenced sample was naive CD4+ T cells from blood. This clonotype was sampled from a man under 40 in good health.

The CDR3 is CASRPHVNQPQHF. The CDR3 coding sequence is TGTGCCAGCAGGCCGCATGTCAATCAGCCCCAGCATTTT. The V and J genes are TRBV6-5 and TRBJ1-5; no firm D call. Germline CDR1 is MNHEY and CDR2 is SVGAGI. Trimming removed 6 bases at V and 3 bases at J, with 9 bases between. The CDR3 is 13 amino acids.